A single sample is the source of the 22 T cell receptor beta chains below, sequenced in a study of monozygotic twins with inflammatory bowel disease (dated by TCRdb to the late 2010s). Libraries came from 5' RACE. The run used an Illumina HiSeq 2500. TCRdb reprocessed the reads, reporting each CDR3 protein sequence once and no DNA. The table of this sample itemizes about 210,000 distinct CDR3 sequences. Clones ranked in the top ten supply 7.5% to 8% of the sample. The source material was blood. All receptors come from a human donor with ulcerative colitis or Crohn's disease, or a healthy co-twin of an affected twin (not recorded which).

The rearrangement joins TRBV20-1 to TRBJ1-4; without DNA, the TCRdb call of TRBD1 cannot be checked. Germline V lookup: CDR1 DFQATT, CDR2 SNEGSKA (reference sequence). The CDR3 extends over 16 amino acids. The CDR3 reads CSTRASGSATNEKLFF.

The chain couples TRBV4-1 to TRBJ1-3. The CDR3 has 15 residues. Germline loops: CDR1 MGHRA, CDR2 YSYEKL. The CDR3 spells CASSPTTGSRNTIYF.

This chain joins TRBV6-2 or TRBV6-3 and TRBJ2-3. CDR3 length: 15 amino acids. Germline V gene lookup returns CDR1 MNHEY and CDR2 SVGEGT. The CDR3 is CASSSATLFTDTQYF.

The chain has TRBV20-1 and TRBJ2-4; the TCRdb D gene call, TRBD2, has no DNA to confirm it. Germline loops: CDR1 DFQATT, CDR2 SNEGSKA (reference sequence). This CDR3 is built from 16 residues. The CDR3 region is CSARPLAGVAKNMQYF.

This chain connects TRBV29-1 to TRBJ2-2; TCRdb designates TRBD1, a call that cannot be tested without DNA. There are 12 residues in the CDR3. Per germline, CDR1 SQVTM and CDR2 ANQGSEA. Here the CDR3 reads CSVRDGSGELFF.

This chain links TRBV11-2 with TRBJ2-3. Germline V gene lookup returns CDR1 SGHAT and CDR2 FQNNGV. The CDR3 spans 19 residues. CDR3: CASSLDRRLPNPGTDTQYF.

The chain is built from TRBV12-3 or TRBV12-4 and TRBJ2-2. The CDR3 is 14 residues long. The CDR3 sequence: CASSRNTGTGELYF.

V is TRBV20-1 and J is TRBJ2-1; TCRdb calls TRBD2, which cannot be checked without DNA. Germline loops: CDR1 DFQATT, CDR2 SNEGSKA (reference sequence). The CDR3 extends over 16 amino acids. The chain's CDR3 is CSAPGLAGRTYNEQFF.

The V and J genes are TRBV11-1 and TRBJ2-7; TCRdb lists TRBD1, though no DNA is available to test this call. The CDR3 is 18 residues long. Germline V gene sequence: CDR1 SGHAT, CDR2 FQDESV (reference sequence). The CDR3 sequence: CASSLLIPGQKLTYEQYF.

The chain has TRBV5-1 and TRBJ2-1; absent DNA, TCRdb's TRBD2 call cannot be checked. This CDR3 comprises 17 residues. CDR1 and CDR2 (germline): SGHRS, YFSETQ. CDR3 sequence reads: CASSLRLAGGLYNEQFF.

The V and J genes are TRBV30 and TRBJ2-1. The CDR3 runs to 15 residues. Germline CDR1 reads GTSNPN; CDR2 reads SVGIG (reference sequence). The CDR3 loop is CAWSVKRQVHNEQFF.

The chain has TRBV20-1 and TRBJ2-7; TCRdb designates TRBD2, a call that cannot be tested without DNA. The CDR3 loop spans 19 amino acids. Per the germline V gene, CDR1 is DFQATT and CDR2 is SNEGSKA (reference sequence). The CDR3 reads CSAITPLRGRAEVLNEQYF.

The rearrangement joins TRBV20-1 to TRBJ2-7; TCRdb gives TRBD1 as the D gene, but with no DNA this cannot be confirmed. Germline V CDR1 and CDR2: DFQATT, SNEGSKA (reference sequence). CDR3 length: 13 amino acids. The CDR3 sequence: CSASRDISYEQYF.

The V and J genes are TRBV5-6 and TRBJ2-5; TCRdb reports TRBD1, a call that lacks DNA to check it against. The length of the CDR3 is 12 residues. Looked up from germline, CDR1 is SGHDT and CDR2 is YYEEEE. CDR3 region: CASWRQGKTQYF.

The chain uses TRBV28 and TRBJ2-3; TCRdb proposes TRBD2, but this gene call is untestable without DNA. The CDR3 runs to 18 residues. Germline V gene data show CDR1 as MDHEN and CDR2 as SYDVKM. CDR3 region: CATTGTSGMSSFSDTQYF.

This chain connects TRBV4-3 to TRBJ2-6; the TCRdb D gene call, TRBD1, has no DNA to confirm it. The CDR3 is 16 residues long. Germline lookup yields CDR1 LGHNA and CDR2 YSLEER. The CDR3 is CASRGSPGSGANVLTF.

This chain links TRBV20-1 with TRBJ2-1; the TCRdb call, TRBD1, lacks DNA for checking. CDR1 DFQATT and CDR2 SNEGSKA come from the germline V gene (reference sequence). This CDR3 is built from 12 residues. This CDR3 reads CSARLRGDEQFF.

The V call is TRBV4-2, the J call TRBJ1-5; TCRdb reports TRBD1, a call that lacks DNA to check it against. Looked up from germline, CDR1 is LGHNA and CDR2 is YNFKEQ. CDR3 size: 18 residues. This CDR3 is CASSQVGDRDYSNQPQHF.

The rearrangement joins TRBV20-1 to TRBJ2-1; lacking DNA, the TRBD2 call made by TCRdb goes unchecked. The CDR3 sequence is 15 residues long. CDR1 is DFQATT, CDR2 SNEGSKA, per germline (reference sequence). The CDR3 loop reads CSARDGLAGTGEQFF.

The V call is TRBV20-1, the J call TRBJ2-7; TCRdb designates TRBD1, a call that cannot be tested without DNA. The CDR3 is made up of 12 amino acids. The germline gives CDR1 DFQATT, CDR2 SNEGSKA (reference sequence). Here the CDR3 reads CSARGDREEQYF.

The chain links TRBV7-6 to TRBJ1-1; the TCRdb call, TRBD1, lacks DNA for checking. CDR3 length: 16 residues. Germline CDR1 and CDR2: SGHVS and FNYEAQ. This CDR3 is CASSFYSGTVNTEAFF.

CDR3 residues: CSGRGNTEAFF. The gene calls are TRBV20-1 and TRBJ1-1; TCRdb picks TRBD1, but there is no DNA to check that call. This CDR3 has 11 residues. Germline V lookup: CDR1 DFQATT, CDR2 SNEGSKA (reference sequence).